A single sample is the source of the 15 T cell receptor beta chains below, sequenced in a study of T cells after yellow fever vaccination (dated 2019 in TCRdb). This sample's treatment or condition label indicates: live attenuated yellow fever vaccine strain. Receptor amplification or capture employed 5' RACE. The data were produced on an Illumina NovaSeq 6000. Using fastp trimming at Q25 and MiXCR clonotype assembly, TCRdb reanalyzed the public sequencing data and kept in-frame beta chains. Under each unique CDR3 protein, matching rows form one entry showing the most common genes and DNA. Recorded for this sample are a few hundred thousand distinct CDR3 sequences; about 3% of them occurred a single time. Jointly, the top ten make up about 3% of the sample. The specimen was CD4+ T cells sorted from PBMCs, collected 10 days after the yellow fever booster vaccination. Receptor source: a man between 18 and 29 years old who received the YFV17D yellow fever vaccine.

As for this clonotype: A much bigger clone sits one base away, suggesting this may be a read error. The chain's CDR3 is CASSFRPSLCYEQYF. CDR3 DNA sequence: TGTGCCAGCAGTTTTCGGCCTAGCCTCTGTTACGAGCAGTACTTC. The chain is built from TRBV12-3 or TRBV12-4 and TRBJ2-7; weak D call: TRBD2 (5 bases). The CDR3 is made up of 15 amino acids. V shed 3 bases and J shed 4 bases, with 16 bases lying between them.

The chain is built from TRBV28 and TRBJ2-7; TRBD1 matches at 7 bases. V trimming: 3 bases; J trimming: 3 bases; junction bases outside the gene matches: 2. CDR3 length equals 13 residues. In germline, CDR1 is MDHEN, CDR2 SYDVKM. CDR3 bases: TGTGCCAGCAGTTTTGGGACAGACTACGAGCAGTACGTC. Its translation is CASSFGTDYEQYV.

This clonotype has at least ten counts. The rearrangement joins TRBV9 to TRBJ2-3; 10 bases fit TRBD2. The J segment lost 4 bases and the V segment lost 0 bases, leaving 5 bases of the junction unmatched. This CDR3 is 16 amino acids long. CDR1 and CDR2 (germline): SGDLS, YYNGEE. The CDR3 loop is CASSVAAGGNSDTQYF. The CDR3, as DNA: TGTGCCAGCAGCGTAGCAGCGGGGGGGAACTCAGATACGCAGTATTTT.

The rearrangement joins TRBV4-2 to TRBJ1-1, with TRBD1 as a possible D gene (5 bases). Trimming took off 0 bases at V and 8 bases at J, with 10 bases between the two ends. Germline-derived CDR1 and CDR2 are LGHNA and YNFKEQ. This CDR3 spans 13 amino acids. CDR3 loop: CASSQEGWGEAFF. CDR3 in DNA: TGTGCCAGCAGCCAAGAGGGTTGGGGGGAAGCTTTCTTT.

This clonotype was seen a few times. The chain joins TRBV9 to TRBJ1-6; D ambiguous. The germline CDR1 and CDR2 sequences are SGDLS and YYNGEE. This CDR3 contains 14 residues. V was trimmed by 4 bases and J by 7 bases, leaving 12 bases between them. The CDR3 here is CASSRDPSNSPLHF. The CDR3 region has the DNA TGTGCCAGCAGCCGCGACCCATCGAATTCACCCCTCCACTTT.

The chain has TRBV6-2 or TRBV6-3 and TRBJ2-3; D might be TRBD1 (6 bases). The CDR3 contains 12 residues. From germline, CDR1 is MNHEY and CDR2 SVGEGT. V was trimmed by 7 bases and J by 9 bases, leaving 14 bases between them. This CDR3 reads CASTTGHTTQYF. The CDR3 region has the DNA TGTGCCAGCACCACAGGGCATACCACGCAGTATTTT.

The sample holds a few counts of this clonotype. This rearrangement joins TRBV7-9 to TRBJ1-3, with D uncertain. Per the germline V gene, CDR1 is SEHNR and CDR2 is FQNEAQ (reference sequence). Trimming stripped 7 bases from V and 0 bases from J, with 7 bases between. The CDR3 has 13 residues. CDR3 DNA sequence: TGTGCCAGCATATTGCTCTCTGGAAACACCATATATTTT. Translated: CASILLSGNTIYF.

This clonotype turned up a few times. The chain employs TRBV12-3 or TRBV12-4 and TRBJ1-5; D not certain. The V gene lost 3 bases and the J gene lost 6 bases, with 12 bases spanning the gap. This CDR3 is built from 14 residues. The DNA for the CDR3 is TGTGCCAGCAGTTTGGGTTTTTTCGGTCAGCCCCAGCATTTT. Its protein product is CASSLGFFGQPQHF.

The V gene is TRBV20-1, the J gene TRBJ1-1; the match to TRBD1 covers 11 bases. The V and J ends lost 1 base and 5 bases, in that order; junction bases with no gene match: 9. This CDR3 contains 16 residues. CDR1 is DFQATT and CDR2 is SNEGSKA in the germline V gene (reference sequence). The CDR3 reads CSARASLGTGGTEAFF. In DNA, the CDR3 is TGCAGTGCTAGAGCCTCCCTAGGGACAGGGGGGACTGAAGCTTTCTTT.

This clonotype was recorded many times. V usage is TRBV5-4 and J usage is TRBJ1-1; D gene uncertain. There are 14 residues in the CDR3. Trimming cost V 0 bases and J 4 bases, with 10 bases left between them. Per germline, CDR1 SGHNT and CDR2 YYREEE (reference sequence). The CDR3 spells CASSLDSPATEAFF. CDR3 in DNA: TGTGCCAGCAGCTTGGATAGTCCAGCCACTGAAGCTTTCTTT.

This clonotype was recorded many times. V is TRBV7-2 and J is TRBJ1-5; D not resolved. The CDR3 consists of 14 residues. Germline CDR1 reads SGHTA; CDR2 reads FQGNSA. The germline V and J ends were trimmed by 1 base and 5 bases, with 9 bases remaining between them. The CDR3 bases are TGTGCCAGCAGCTTAGACCCAGACTATCAGCCCCAGCATTTT. Translation: CASSLDPDYQPQHF.

This clonotype came up a few times. J is TRBJ1-4 and V is TRBV6-6; D is possibly TRBD1 (5 bases). V was clipped by 5 bases and J by 8 bases, with 9 bases between them. This CDR3 contains 12 residues. Germline lookup yields CDR1 MNHNY and CDR2 SVGAGI (reference sequence). CDR3 sequence reads: CASSRQLEKLFF. The DNA of the CDR3 is TGTGCCAGCAGTCGACAGCTAGAAAAACTGTTTTTT.

The chain combines TRBV7-2 with TRBJ1-2, with D hard to call. This CDR3 is 14 amino acids long. Germline V CDR1 and CDR2: SGHTA, FQGNSA. V lost 0 bases to trimming and J lost 5 bases, with 10 bases between them. CDR3 nucleotides: TGTGCCAGCAGCTTAGCAGGGTACGGTTATGGCTACACCTTC. It yields the protein CASSLAGYGYGYTF. Complete variable domain (other parts from reference TRBV7-2 and TRBJ1-2): GAGVSQSPSNKVTEKGKDVELRCDPISGHTALYWYRQSLGQGLEFLIYFQGNSAPDKSGLPSDRFSAERTGGSVSTLTIQRTQQEDSAVYLCASSLAGYGYGYTFGSGTRLTVV.

The V gene is TRBV6-5, the J gene TRBJ1-2, with D tentatively TRBD1 (6 bases). CDR1 and CDR2 (germline): MNHEY, SVGAGI. V lost 1 base, J lost 6 bases, and 12 bases lay in between. The CDR3 covers 14 residues. The CDR3, as DNA: TGTGCCAGCAGTTACTTGTGGGGGGCGGATGGCTACACCTTC. Residues: CASSYLWGADGYTF.

This clonotype was counted a few times. The V gene is TRBV30, the J gene TRBJ1-5, with D unclear. The V end lost 4 bases, the J end lost 5 bases, and 9 bases lay between the germline ends. CDR3 length equals 12 residues. CDR1 is GTSNPN and CDR2 is SVGIG in the germline V gene (reference sequence). The DNA for the CDR3 is TGTGCCTGGACCACAAATGATCAGCCCCAGCATTTT. This encodes CAWTTNDQPQHF. The full variable domain, rest sourced from reference TRBV30 and TRBJ1-5, is SQTIHQWPATLVQPVGSPLSLECTVEGTSNPNLYWYRQAAGRGLQLLFYSVGIGQISSEVPQNLSASRPQDRQFILSSKKLLLSDSGFYLCAWTTNDQPQHFGDGTRLSIL.